Following are 28 T cell receptor beta chains from one sample sequenced in a study of blood T cells in healthy people across ages. A second PCR, run for roughly 7 to 12 cycles, used a sample-barcoded 5' primer plus a J-beta primer mix. TCRdb analysed the 5' RACE reads with MiXCR anew, one entry per CDR3 protein. The table includes hundreds of thousands of distinct CDR3 sequences, 58% detected once. Sequences were obtained from blood. Receptors were obtained from a man aged 25 to 40 in good health.

This clonotype was counted between two and nine times. The rearrangement uses TRBV27 and TRBJ2-4; maybe TRBD2 (5 bases). The J call is doubtful: the DNA matches TRBJ2-7 better. The CDR3 contains 12 residues. Germline V gene lookup returns CDR1 MNHEY and CDR2 SMNVEV (reference sequence). The CDR3 nucleotides are TGTGCCAGCTCGAGGGATGGCTACGAGCAGTACTTC. Translating it yields CASSRDGYEQYF.

This chain links TRBV5-1 with TRBJ1-4; D perhaps matches TRBD1 (6 bases). Germline V gene lookup returns CDR1 SGHRS and CDR2 YFSETQ. The CDR3 sequence is 16 residues long. V shed 3 bases and J shed 0 bases, with 12 bases lying between them. The CDR3 DNA reads TGCGCCAGCAGCTGGACAGATGTTACAACTAATGAAAAACTGTTTTTT. It specifies CASSWTDVTTNEKLFF.

The chain uses TRBV7-2 and TRBJ2-1, with a weak D call TRBD2 (6 bases). Trimming took off 5 bases at V and 8 bases at J, with 22 bases between the two ends. Per germline, CDR1 SGHTA and CDR2 FQGNSA. The CDR3 length is 16 residues. The CDR3 DNA is TGTGCCAGCAGCCCGGCCGGGAGTGCATGGGCGTATGAGCAGTTCTTC. Protein sequence: CASSPAGSAWAYEQFF. The variable domain in full, with the rest retrieved from reference TRBV7-2 and TRBJ2-1, is GAGVSQSPSNKVTEKGKDVELRCDPISGHTALYWYRQSLGQGLEFLIYFQGNSAPDKSGLPSDRFSAERTGGSVSTLTIQRTQQEDSAVYLCASSPAGSAWAYEQFFGPGTRLTVL.

This chain joins TRBV28 and TRBJ2-7; TRBD2 agrees at 8 bases. V lost 8 bases to trimming and J lost 3 bases; unmatched junction nucleotides: 18. This CDR3 spans 17 amino acids. Germline CDR1 is MDHEN and CDR2 is SYDVKM. The CDR3 DNA sequence: TGTGCCAGCTTGGGGGAAACCGGGACTAGAGCAATCTACGAGCAGTACTTC. This codes for CASLGETGTRAIYEQYF.

The chain is built from TRBV20-1 and TRBJ2-7; D is perhaps TRBD1 or TRBD2 (5 bases each). Germline loops: CDR1 DFQATT, CDR2 SNEGSKA (reference sequence). The CDR3 loop spans 14 amino acids. V was cut by 4 bases and J by 0 bases, with 13 bases left in between. The CDR3 is CSATDEGSSYEQYF. The CDR3 coding sequence is TGCAGTGCTACCGATGAGGGGAGCTCCTACGAGCAGTACTTC.

The V gene is TRBV7-2, the J gene TRBJ2-7, with 8 nucleotides matching TRBD1. The tail of the sequence fits TRBJ2-5 better, so the J call may be wrong. This CDR3 region has 15 residues. Germline assignment: CDR1 SGHTA and CDR2 FQGNSA. As DNA, the CDR3 is TGTGCCAGCCGCTACGACAGGGGTGGTGAAGAGACCCAGTACTTC. Amino acids: CASRYDRGGEETQYF.

The chain recombines TRBV9 with TRBJ2-4; 9 bases match TRBD2. V trimming: 0 bases; J trimming: 13 bases; junction bases outside the gene matches: 11. In germline, CDR1 is SGDLS, CDR2 YYNGEE. This CDR3 has 15 residues. CDR3 DNA sequence: TGTGCCAGCAGCGTAGGTGTGCTAGCGGGGAATGAGCAGTACTTC. It translates to CASSVGVLAGNEQYF.

This chain uses TRBV29-1 with TRBJ2-4; D is unresolved. The CDR3 totals 13 residues. Germline assignment: CDR1 SQVTM and CDR2 ANQGSEA. V was shortened by 4 bases and J by 8 bases, with 15 bases between the two germline ends. CDR3 sequence (DNA): TGCAGCGTTGTCTTCACAGCCCGGGACATTCAGTACTTC. Translated: CSVVFTARDIQYF.

This sequence joins TRBV20-1 and TRBJ1-5; D is possibly TRBD1 (5 bases). V lost 0 bases to trimming and J lost 6 bases, with 9 bases between them. Germline V CDR1 and CDR2: DFQATT, SNEGSKA (reference sequence). This CDR3 contains 13 residues. This CDR3 reads CSARDSGTQPQHF. CDR3 coding DNA: TGCAGTGCTAGAGATAGTGGGACTCAGCCCCAGCATTTT.

On this clonotype: Germline is not matched at one junction end, which may reflect a read error. The chain recombines TRBV28 with TRBJ2-3; 8 positions agree with TRBD2. Germline values: CDR1 MDHEN, CDR2 SYDVKM. This CDR3 has 16 amino acids. The CDR3 region has the DNA TGTGCCAGCAGTTTATCAAGGGGACTAGGCACAGCTACGCAGTATTTT. Its protein product is CASSLSRGLGTATQYF.

The chain has TRBV20-1 and TRBJ2-7; 11 bases align to TRBD2. Matching the DNA end better, TRBJ2-5 makes the J call doubtful. This CDR3 spans 15 amino acids. Germline CDR1 is DFQATT and CDR2 is SNEGSKA (reference sequence). CDR3: CSANPGLADRWTQYF. CDR3 coding DNA: TGCAGTGCTAATCCGGGACTAGCGGATCGGTGGACCCAGTACTTC.

This clonotype has more than one count but fewer than ten. The V call is TRBV7-8, the J call TRBJ2-5, with D tentatively TRBD1 (6 bases). There are 16 residues in the CDR3. Germline CDR1 SGHVS, CDR2 FQNEAQ. V was trimmed by 5 bases and J by 3 bases, leaving 19 bases between them. The CDR3, as DNA: TGTGCCAGCAGCCGATACAGGGTGTCCACCAAAGAGACCCAGTACTTC. It encodes CASSRYRVSTKETQYF.

The chain joins TRBV11-2 to TRBJ2-3, with 9 bases lining up with TRBD2. Trimming removed 0 bases from V and 4 bases from J; junction bases left unmatched: 8. The germline V gene has CDR1 SGHAT and CDR2 FQNNGV. The CDR3 extends over 17 amino acids. This CDR3 is CASSLDGPSGESDTQYF. The CDR3, as DNA: TGTGCCAGCAGCTTAGATGGGCCTAGCGGGGAGTCAGATACGCAGTATTTT.

This clonotype was detected once. The CDR3 DNA is TGCAGTGCTAGAGGGCGGGGGCAAGAGACCCAGTACTTC. Protein: CSARGRGQETQYF. V and J are TRBV20-1 and TRBJ2-5, with TRBD2 matching over 7 bases. Germline loops: CDR1 DFQATT, CDR2 SNEGSKA (reference sequence). Unmatched junction bases numbered 1, after V lost 1 base and J lost 2 bases. The CDR3 has 13 amino acids.

This clonotype was seen a few times. The chain is built from TRBV5-1 and TRBJ2-5; 8 bases align to TRBD1. Germline V gene data show CDR1 as SGHRS and CDR2 as YFSETQ. With V trimmed by 4 bases and J by 5 bases, 7 bases remained unmatched. This CDR3 region has 14 residues. CDR3 bases: TGCGCCAGCAGCCACGGGACAGGTCGGGAGACCCAGTACTTC. As protein: CASSHGTGRETQYF.

The chain joins TRBV28 to TRBJ1-2, with 8 bases identical to TRBD1. Trimming at V came to 6 bases and at J to 4 bases, leaving 7 bases not matched to a gene. In germline, CDR1 is MDHEN, CDR2 SYDVKM. This CDR3 is 14 amino acids long. For the CDR3, the DNA is TGTGCCAGCAGCCTTGACAGGGGCTCCTATGGCTACACCTTC. Its protein is CASSLDRGSYGYTF.

The chain recombines TRBV24-1 with TRBJ1-5; D perhaps matches TRBD1 (5 bases). CDR3 length: 14 amino acids. Looked up from germline, CDR1 is KGHDR and CDR2 is SFDVKD. The chain's CDR3 is CANEGQLNNQPQHF. The CDR3 nucleotides read TGTGCAAATGAGGGGCAGCTGAACAATCAGCCCCAGCATTTT.

This clonotype was picked up a small number of times. V usage is TRBV7-6 and J usage is TRBJ2-7, with unresolved D. There are 13 residues in the CDR3. V lost 1 base and J 5 bases, leaving 9 bases between the germline ends. Germline CDR1 SGHVS, CDR2 FNYEAQ. The CDR3 bases are TGTGCCAGCAGCTTAGAATTATCCGACGAGCAGTACTTC. Its protein is CASSLELSDEQYF.

The CDR3 sequence is CSASGAPESGSSYEQYF. The DNA of the CDR3 is TGCAGTGCCAGTGGGGCTCCAGAGTCGGGCAGCTCCTACGAGCAGTACTTC. The chain couples TRBV20-1 to TRBJ2-7; D is perhaps TRBD1 (5 bases). CDR1 and CDR2 (germline): DFQATT, SNEGSKA (reference sequence). Trimming took off 6 bases at V and 0 bases at J, with 24 bases between the two ends. The CDR3 loop spans 17 amino acids.

This clonotype was found a few times. The chain uses TRBV20-1 and TRBJ2-1, with a tentative D call TRBD2 (5 bases). Germline CDR1 is DFQATT and CDR2 is SNEGSKA (reference sequence). The V and J ends lost 0 bases and 6 bases respectively, with 12 bases between them. The CDR3 spans 14 residues. CDR3 sequence: CSARDVERINEQFF. Here the CDR3 DNA reads TGCAGTGCTAGAGATGTAGAGCGGATCAATGAGCAGTTCTTC.

This rearrangement joins TRBV7-8 to TRBJ2-3; TRBD1 might be the D (5 bases). Germline lookup yields CDR1 SGHVS and CDR2 FQNEAQ. The CDR3 totals 18 residues. V gave up 4 bases and J gave up 4 bases, with 24 bases separating them. CDR3 DNA: TGTGCCAGCAGCTCCACCCGCATTGACACAGGTCGGGCAGATACGCAGTATTTT. Residues: CASSSTRIDTGRADTQYF.

The chain has TRBV5-1 and TRBJ2-1; possible D gene TRBD2, 6 bases. Per germline, CDR1 SGHRS and CDR2 YFSETQ. The V gene lost 7 bases and the J gene lost 10 bases, with 21 bases spanning the gap. The CDR3 consists of 14 residues. CDR3 amino acids: CASGTGTPDGEQFF. The DNA of the CDR3 is TGCGCCAGCGGAACCGGGACTCCTGATGGGGAGCAGTTCTTC. Complete variable domain (other parts from reference TRBV5-1 and TRBJ2-1): KAGVTQTPRYLIKTRGQQVTLSCSPISGHRSVSWYQQTPGQGLQFLFEYFSETQRNKGNFPGRFSGRQFSNSRSEMNVSTLELGDSALYLCASGTGTPDGEQFFGPGTRLTVL.

The chain combines TRBV7-9 with TRBJ2-7; D gene unclear. V shed 4 bases and J shed 1 base, with 11 bases lying between them. CDR3 size: 14 residues. Germline lookup yields CDR1 SEHNR and CDR2 FQNEAQ (reference sequence). The CDR3 sequence: CASSWTLGSYEQYF. The CDR3 DNA follows: TGTGCCAGCAGCTGGACCCTTGGATCCTACGAGCAGTACTTC.

This clonotype was detected once. The chain uses TRBV3-1 and TRBJ2-4, with D unresolved. The J call may be mistaken, given a closer DNA end match to TRBJ2-5. Germline CDR1 is LGHDT and CDR2 is YNNKEL (reference sequence). The CDR3 spans 13 residues. CDR3 bases: TGTGCCAGCAGCCTCAATTTTGCGGAGACCCAGTACTTC. It yields the protein CASSLNFAETQYF.

This clonotype was counted between two and nine times. The chain links TRBV7-2 to TRBJ2-1, with TRBD2 matching 9 bases. The CDR3 runs 16 residues. V lost 5 bases and J lost 3; bases outside the gene matches: 8. Germline-derived CDR1 and CDR2 are SGHTA and FQGNSA. The CDR3 here is CASSDGGGGIYNEQFF. The CDR3 DNA is TGTGCCAGCAGCGATGGCGGGGGGGGCATCTACAATGAGCAGTTCTTC.

This clonotype occurred a few times. The rearrangement joins TRBV7-8 to TRBJ2-7; 13 positions match TRBD2. Trimming cost V 4 bases and J 4 bases; bases outside gene matches: 4. This CDR3 spans 15 amino acids. Germline lookup yields CDR1 SGHVS and CDR2 FQNEAQ. CDR3: CASSYRLAGGYEQYF. In nucleotides, the CDR3 is TGTGCCAGCAGCTATCGACTAGCGGGGGGTTACGAGCAGTACTTC.

This clonotype was observed once. The CDR3 DNA reads TGTGCCAGCAGTTTAGCCCTCGACAGGGGCTACACCTTC. This gives the protein CASSLALDRGYTF. The V call is TRBV12-3 or TRBV12-4, the J call TRBJ1-2; the D gene is possibly TRBD1 (6 bases). The CDR3 is made up of 13 amino acids. The V and J ends lost 0 bases and 8 bases respectively, with 10 bases between them.

The chain couples TRBV6-5 to TRBJ2-5, with a possible D match to TRBD1 (5 bases). V was cut by 0 bases and J by 4 bases, with 18 bases left in between. The length of the CDR3 is 17 residues. The germline V gene encodes CDR1 MNHEY and CDR2 SVGAGI. Here the CDR3 reads CASSYSMGGHEGETQYF. CDR3 coding DNA: TGTGCCAGCAGTTACTCGATGGGTGGACATGAAGGAGAGACCCAGTACTTC.